This section outlines one T cell receptor beta chain sequence together with its context. What this receptor recognizes is not known. Per-base quality was not reported, and no clone a single base away is much larger than it. Looking up the germline V gene yields CDR1 SGDLS and CDR2 YYNGEE. V drops 4 bases and J drops 2 bases, leaving 24 bases in between. From the cysteine through the phenylalanine, the CDR3 covers 18 amino acids. Just CDR3 DNA is preserved here, 54 bases in frame from base 1. Collaborating institutions collected whole blood in K2EDTA tubes following their own protocols. For TCRbeta analysis, collaborator samples were shipped as frozen whole blood, as isolated PBMCs, or as DNA extracted from either sample type. The source of the sample is a study of blood T cell repertoires in COVID-19 (dated by TCRdb to 2018 to 2020). Some background on the complete study: Samples from collaborators originated in the United States, Italy and Spain and spanned both the acute and convalescent phases of COVID-19. The repertoires were released in a freely available public database intended as a resource for research on the immune response to SARS-CoV-2. The dataset comprised deeply sampled blood TCRbeta repertoires from subjects exposed to, actively infected with, or recovered from COVID-19. Sample metadata almost always included a de-identified subject ID, COVID-19 status, age in years and sex. The material from the prospective study consisted of cDNA or gDNA derived from T cells, B-cell-depleted T cells, or PBMCs. HLA class I and class II types, where available, came from metadata supplied by the sample provider rather than from assay-based typing. Samples were obtained from the ongoing ImmuneRACE study (first 160 participants) and from some 1,300 subjects provided by 6 global collaborators.

The paper's findings and limits, for the study overall: The quantity of clinical and demographic metadata differed by source and by participant and was supplied without curation.

TCRbeta CDR3 regions were amplified from genomic DNA by means of the immunoSEQ Assay, a bias-controlled multiplex PCR. Processing in the source paper ran as follows. The number of nucleated cells in each sample was estimated from the amplification of reference gene primers within the assay. To quantify the absolute abundance of each unique TCRbeta CDR3 rearrangement, sequence reads were collapsed and filtered. For each sample, productive Simpson clonality was calculated by taking the square root of Simpson's diversity index across productive rearrangements. Drawn from immuneACCESS, this table holds only the in-frame rearrangements with V and J called that TCRdb kept. Clones are partly lost; checked studies trace under half to an unresolved V gene and leave the rest unexplained. The DNA gave D and trimming, while V, J and clone size come from that table. This sample lists tens of thousands of clones; approximately 87% were detected once. About an eighth of the sample belongs to the ten largest clones.

Sequencing used peripheral blood. This receptor was obtained from a human donor in a cohort sampled during active COVID-19. In this chain, TRBV9 is recombined with TRBJ1-1; TRBD1 might be the D gene, on 5 matching bases. CDR3 reads: CASSPKIAGGPPNTEAFF. The DNA reads TGTGCCAGCAGCCCAAAGATAGCGGGGGGTCCTCCCAACACTGAAGCTTTCTTT.